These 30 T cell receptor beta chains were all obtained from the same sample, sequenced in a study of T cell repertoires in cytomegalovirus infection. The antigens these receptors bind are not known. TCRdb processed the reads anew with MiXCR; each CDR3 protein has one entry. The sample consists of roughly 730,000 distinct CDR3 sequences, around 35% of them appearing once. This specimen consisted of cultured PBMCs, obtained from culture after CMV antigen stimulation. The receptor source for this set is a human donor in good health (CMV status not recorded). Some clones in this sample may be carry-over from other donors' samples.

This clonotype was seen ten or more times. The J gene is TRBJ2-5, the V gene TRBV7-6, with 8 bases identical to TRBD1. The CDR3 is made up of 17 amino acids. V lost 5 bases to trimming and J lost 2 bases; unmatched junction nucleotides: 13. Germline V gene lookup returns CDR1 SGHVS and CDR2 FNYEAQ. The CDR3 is CASSKDPPGQDQETQYF. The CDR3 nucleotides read TGTGCCAGCAGCAAAGACCCTCCGGGACAGGATCAAGAGACCCAGTACTTC.

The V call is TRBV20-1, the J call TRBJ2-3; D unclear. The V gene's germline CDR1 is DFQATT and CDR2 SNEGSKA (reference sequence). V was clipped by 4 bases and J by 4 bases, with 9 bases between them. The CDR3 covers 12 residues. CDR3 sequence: CSATEIPDTQYF. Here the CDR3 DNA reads TGCAGTGCTACTGAGATCCCAGATACGCAGTATTTT.

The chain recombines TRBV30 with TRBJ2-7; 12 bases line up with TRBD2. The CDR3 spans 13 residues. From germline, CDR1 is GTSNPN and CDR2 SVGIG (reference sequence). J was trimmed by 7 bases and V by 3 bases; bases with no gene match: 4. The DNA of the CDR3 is TGTGCCTGGAGCCCACTAGCGGGAGGAGAGCAGTACTTC. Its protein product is CAWSPLAGGEQYF.

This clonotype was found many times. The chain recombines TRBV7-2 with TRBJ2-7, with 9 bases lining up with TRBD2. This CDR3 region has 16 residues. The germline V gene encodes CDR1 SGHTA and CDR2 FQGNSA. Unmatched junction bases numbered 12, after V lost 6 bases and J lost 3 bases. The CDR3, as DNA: TGTGCCAGCAGATATCAGGCGGGGGGGCCGTACTACGAGCAGTACTTC. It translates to CASRYQAGGPYYEQYF. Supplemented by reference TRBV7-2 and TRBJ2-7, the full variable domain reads GAGVSQSPSNKVTEKGKDVELRCDPISGHTALYWYRQSLGQGLEFLIYFQGNSAPDKSGLPSDRFSAERTGGSVSTLTIQRTQQEDSAVYLCASRYQAGGPYYEQYFGPGTRLTVT.

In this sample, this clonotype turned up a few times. CDR3: CASSRRGQGGDNEQFF. CDR3 sequence (DNA): TGTGCCAGCAGCAGAAGAGGACAGGGTGGGGACAATGAGCAGTTCTTC. V usage is TRBV7-6 and J usage is TRBJ2-1; 8 bases match TRBD1. CDR3 length equals 16 residues. The trim removed 5 bases at V and 5 bases at J, leaving 11 bases unmatched. Germline CDR1 and CDR2: SGHVS and FNYEAQ.

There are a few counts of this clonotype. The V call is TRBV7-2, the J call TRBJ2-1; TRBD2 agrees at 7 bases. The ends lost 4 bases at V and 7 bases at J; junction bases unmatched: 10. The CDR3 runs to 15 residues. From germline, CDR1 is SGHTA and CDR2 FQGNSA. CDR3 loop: CASSSSVAGINEQFF. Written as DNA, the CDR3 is TGTGCCAGCAGCTCAAGTGTAGCGGGTATAAATGAGCAGTTCTTC.

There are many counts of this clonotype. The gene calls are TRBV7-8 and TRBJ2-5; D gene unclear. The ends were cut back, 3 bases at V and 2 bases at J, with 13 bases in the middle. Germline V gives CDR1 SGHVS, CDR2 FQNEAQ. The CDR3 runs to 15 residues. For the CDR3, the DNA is TGTGCCAGCAGCTTTATGCGGTTGGGGCAAGAGACCCAGTACTTC. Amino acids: CASSFMRLGQETQYF.

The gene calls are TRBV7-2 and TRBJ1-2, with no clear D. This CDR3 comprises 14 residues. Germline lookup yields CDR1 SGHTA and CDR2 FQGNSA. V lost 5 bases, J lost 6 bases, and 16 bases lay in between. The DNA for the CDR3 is TGTGCCAGCAGCGCCGTTAGCGGGTATCATGGCTACACCTTC. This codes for CASSAVSGYHGYTF.

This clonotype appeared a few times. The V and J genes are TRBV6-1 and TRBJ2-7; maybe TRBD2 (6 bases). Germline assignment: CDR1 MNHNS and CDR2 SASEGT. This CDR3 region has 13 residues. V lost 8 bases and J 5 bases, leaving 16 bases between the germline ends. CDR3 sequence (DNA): TGTGCCAGCGACGATGGGGGGAGCCACGAGCAGTACTTC. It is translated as CASDDGGSHEQYF.

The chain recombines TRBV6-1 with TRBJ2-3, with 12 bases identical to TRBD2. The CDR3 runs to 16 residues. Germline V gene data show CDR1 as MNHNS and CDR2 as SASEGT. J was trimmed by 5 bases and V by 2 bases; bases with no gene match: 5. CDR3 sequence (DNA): TGTGCCAGCAGTGAACTAGCGGGGGGGCCTCTAGATACGCAGTATTTT. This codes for CASSELAGGPLDTQYF.

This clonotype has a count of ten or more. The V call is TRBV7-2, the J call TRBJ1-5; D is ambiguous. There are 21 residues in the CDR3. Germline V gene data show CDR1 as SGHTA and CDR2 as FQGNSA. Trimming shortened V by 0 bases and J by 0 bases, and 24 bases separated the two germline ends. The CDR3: CASSLAAPLTRGGYSNQPQHF. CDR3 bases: TGTGCCAGCAGCTTAGCGGCCCCTCTTACCCGTGGAGGATATAGCAATCAGCCCCAGCATTTT. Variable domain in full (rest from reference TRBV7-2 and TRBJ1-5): GAGVSQSPSNKVTEKGKDVELRCDPISGHTALYWYRQSLGQGLEFLIYFQGNSAPDKSGLPSDRFSAERTGGSVSTLTIQRTQQEDSAVYLCASSLAAPLTRGGYSNQPQHFGDGTRLSIL.

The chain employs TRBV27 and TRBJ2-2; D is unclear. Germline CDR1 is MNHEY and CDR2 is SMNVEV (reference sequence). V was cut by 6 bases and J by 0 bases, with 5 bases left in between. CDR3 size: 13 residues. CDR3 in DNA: TGTGCCAGCAGACCAACGAACACCGGGGAGCTGTTTTTT. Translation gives CASRPTNTGELFF.

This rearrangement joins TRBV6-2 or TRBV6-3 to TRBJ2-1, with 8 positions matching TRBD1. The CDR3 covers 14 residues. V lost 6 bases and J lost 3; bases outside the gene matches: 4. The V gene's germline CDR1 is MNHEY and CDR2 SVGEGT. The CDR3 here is CASRGTGGYNEQFF. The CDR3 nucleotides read TGTGCCAGCAGAGGAACAGGGGGCTACAATGAGCAGTTCTTC.

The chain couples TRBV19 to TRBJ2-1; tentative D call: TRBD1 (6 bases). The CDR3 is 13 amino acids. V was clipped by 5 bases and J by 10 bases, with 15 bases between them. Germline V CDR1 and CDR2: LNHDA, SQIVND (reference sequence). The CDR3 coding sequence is TGTGCCAGTAGTTCCAGAAGGGGGTACGAGCAGTTCTTC. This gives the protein CASSSRRGYEQFF.

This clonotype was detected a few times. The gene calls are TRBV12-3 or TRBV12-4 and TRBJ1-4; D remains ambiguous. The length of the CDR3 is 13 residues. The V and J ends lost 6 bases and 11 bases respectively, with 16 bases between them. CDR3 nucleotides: TGTGCCAGCAGCCCTGACGGGCCCGGGAAACTGTTTTTT. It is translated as CASSPDGPGKLFF.

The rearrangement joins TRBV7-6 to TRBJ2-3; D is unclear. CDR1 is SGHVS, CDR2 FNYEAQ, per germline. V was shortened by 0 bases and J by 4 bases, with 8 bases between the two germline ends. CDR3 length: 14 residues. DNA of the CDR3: TGTGCCAGCAGCTTAGCGGTCCCCCCAGATACGCAGTATTTT. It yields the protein CASSLAVPPDTQYF.

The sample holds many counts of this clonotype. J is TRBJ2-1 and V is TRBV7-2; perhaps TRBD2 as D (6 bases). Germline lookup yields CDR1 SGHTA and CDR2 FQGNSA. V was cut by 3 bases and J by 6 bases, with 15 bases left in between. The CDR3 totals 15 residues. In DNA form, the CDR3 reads TGTGCCAGCAGCTTCCTAGGCGGGGTGGGCAATGAGCAGTTCTTC. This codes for CASSFLGGVGNEQFF.

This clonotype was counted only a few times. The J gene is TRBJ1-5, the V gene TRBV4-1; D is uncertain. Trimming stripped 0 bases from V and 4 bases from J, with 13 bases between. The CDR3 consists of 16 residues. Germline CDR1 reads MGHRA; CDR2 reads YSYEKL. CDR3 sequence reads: CASSQEGTDLNQPQHF. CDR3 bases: TGCGCCAGCAGCCAAGAGGGCACGGACCTTAATCAGCCCCAGCATTTT.

The DNA for the CDR3 is TGCGCCAGCAGACCCTCCGGTGGGTCTTGGACAGATACGCAGTATTTT. This translates into CASRPSGGSWTDTQYF. The rearrangement joins TRBV5-1 to TRBJ2-3; D gene unclear. The CDR3 contains 16 residues. V shed 5 bases and J shed 3 bases, with 19 bases lying between them. Germline values: CDR1 SGHRS, CDR2 YFSETQ.

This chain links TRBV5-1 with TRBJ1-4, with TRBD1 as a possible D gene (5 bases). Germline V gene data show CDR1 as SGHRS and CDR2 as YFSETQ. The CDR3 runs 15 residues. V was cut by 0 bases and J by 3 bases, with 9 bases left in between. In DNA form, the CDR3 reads TGCGCCAGCAGCTTGGCCGCACAGGCTAATGAAAAACTGTTTTTT. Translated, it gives CASSLAAQANEKLFF.

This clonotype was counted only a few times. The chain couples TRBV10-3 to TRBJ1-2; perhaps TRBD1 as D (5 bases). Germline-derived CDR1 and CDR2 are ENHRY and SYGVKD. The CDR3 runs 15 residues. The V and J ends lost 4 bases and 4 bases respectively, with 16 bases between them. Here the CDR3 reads CAISGGGHTAYGYTF. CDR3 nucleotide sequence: TGTGCCATCAGTGGGGGCGGCCACACGGCCTATGGCTACACCTTC.

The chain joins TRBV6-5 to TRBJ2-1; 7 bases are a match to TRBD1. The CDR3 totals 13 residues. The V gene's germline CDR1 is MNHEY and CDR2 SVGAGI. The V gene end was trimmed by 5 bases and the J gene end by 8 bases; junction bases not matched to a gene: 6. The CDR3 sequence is CASSPNTGDEQFF. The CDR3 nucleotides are TGTGCCAGCAGTCCTAACACAGGGGATGAGCAGTTCTTC.

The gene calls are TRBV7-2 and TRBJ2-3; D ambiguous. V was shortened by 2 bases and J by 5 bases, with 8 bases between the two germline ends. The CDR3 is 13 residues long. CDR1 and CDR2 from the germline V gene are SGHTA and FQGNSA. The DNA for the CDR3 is TGTGCCAGCAGCTTAAAACGGCGAGATACGCAGTATTTT. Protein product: CASSLKRRDTQYF.

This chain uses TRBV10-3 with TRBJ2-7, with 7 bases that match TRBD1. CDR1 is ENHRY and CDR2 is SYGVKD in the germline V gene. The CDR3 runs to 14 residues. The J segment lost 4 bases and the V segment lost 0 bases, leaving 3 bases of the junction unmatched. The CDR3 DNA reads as TGTGCCATCAGTGAGTCGGGACAGCGGTACGAGCAGTACTTC. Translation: CAISESGQRYEQYF.

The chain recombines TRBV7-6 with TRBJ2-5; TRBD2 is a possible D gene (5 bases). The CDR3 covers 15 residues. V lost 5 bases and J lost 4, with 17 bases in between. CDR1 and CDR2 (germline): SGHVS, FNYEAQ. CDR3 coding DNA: TGTGCCAGCAGCGCGAACGGGATACTAGGAGAGACCCAGTACTTC. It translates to CASSANGILGETQYF. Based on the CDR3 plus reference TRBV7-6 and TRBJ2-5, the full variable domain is GAGVSQSPRYKVTKRGQDVALRCDPISGHVSLYWYRQALGQGPEFLTYFNYEAQQDKSGLPNDRFSAERPEGSISTLTIQRTEQRDSAMYRCASSANGILGETQYFGPGTRLLVL.

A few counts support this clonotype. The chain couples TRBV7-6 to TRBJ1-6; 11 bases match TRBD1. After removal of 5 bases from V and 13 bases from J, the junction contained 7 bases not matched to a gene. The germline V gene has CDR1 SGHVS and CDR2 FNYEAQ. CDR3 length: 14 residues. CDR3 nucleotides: TGTGCCAGCAGCGACTCCGGGACAGGGGGTCCCCTCCACTTT. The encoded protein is CASSDSGTGGPLHF.

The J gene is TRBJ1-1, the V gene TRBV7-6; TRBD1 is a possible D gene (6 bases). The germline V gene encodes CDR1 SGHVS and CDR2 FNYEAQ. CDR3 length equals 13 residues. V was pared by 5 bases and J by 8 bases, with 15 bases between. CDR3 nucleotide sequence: TGTGCCAGCAGCGCCAGCCCGGGGGGCGAAGCTTTCTTT. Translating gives CASSASPGGEAFF. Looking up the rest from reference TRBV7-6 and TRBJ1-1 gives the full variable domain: GAGVSQSPRYKVTKRGQDVALRCDPISGHVSLYWYRQALGQGPEFLTYFNYEAQQDKSGLPNDRFSAERPEGSISTLTIQRTEQRDSAMYRCASSASPGGEAFFGQGTRLTVV.

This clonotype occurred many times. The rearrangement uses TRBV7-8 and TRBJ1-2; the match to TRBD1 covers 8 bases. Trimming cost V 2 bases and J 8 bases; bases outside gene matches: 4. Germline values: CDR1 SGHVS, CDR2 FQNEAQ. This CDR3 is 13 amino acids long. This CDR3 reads CASSLRTGKGYTF. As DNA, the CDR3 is TGTGCCAGCAGCTTAAGGACAGGGAAGGGCTACACCTTC.

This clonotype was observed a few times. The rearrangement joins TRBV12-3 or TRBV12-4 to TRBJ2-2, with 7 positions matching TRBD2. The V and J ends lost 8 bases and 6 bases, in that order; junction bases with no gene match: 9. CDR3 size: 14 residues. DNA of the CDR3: TGTGCCAGCTCAGGGCTAGCGGTCTCCGGGGAGCTGTTTTTT. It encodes CASSGLAVSGELFF.

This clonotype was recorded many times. CDR3 residues: CASSRDQGRVAEAFF. The CDR3 region has the DNA TGTGCCAGCAGCCGAGATCAGGGGCGGGTGGCTGAAGCTTTCTTT. J is TRBJ1-1 and V is TRBV7-6; D may be TRBD1 (6 bases). The CDR3 loop spans 15 amino acids. Germline-derived CDR1 and CDR2 are SGHVS and FNYEAQ. V gave up 5 bases and J gave up 6 bases, with 19 bases separating them.